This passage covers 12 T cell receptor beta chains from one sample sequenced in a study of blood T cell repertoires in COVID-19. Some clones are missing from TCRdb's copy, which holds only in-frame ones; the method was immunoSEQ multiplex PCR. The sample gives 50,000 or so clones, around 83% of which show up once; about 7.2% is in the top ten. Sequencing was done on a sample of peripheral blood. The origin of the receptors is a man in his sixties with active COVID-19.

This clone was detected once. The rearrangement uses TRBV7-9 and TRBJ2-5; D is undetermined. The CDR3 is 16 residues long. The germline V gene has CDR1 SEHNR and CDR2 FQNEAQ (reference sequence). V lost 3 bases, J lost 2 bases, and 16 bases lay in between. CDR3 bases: TGTGCCAGCAGCTTTGACGGTTCAGGCAGACAAGAGACCCAGTACTTC. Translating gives CASSFDGSGRQETQYF.

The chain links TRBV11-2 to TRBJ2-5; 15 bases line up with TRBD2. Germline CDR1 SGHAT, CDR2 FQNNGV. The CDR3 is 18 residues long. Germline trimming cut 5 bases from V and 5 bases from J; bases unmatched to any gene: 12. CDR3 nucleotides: TGTGCCAGCAGCGCGCTAGGGACTAGCGGGAGGTTGGGCGAGACCCAGTACTTC. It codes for CASSALGTSGRLGETQYF.

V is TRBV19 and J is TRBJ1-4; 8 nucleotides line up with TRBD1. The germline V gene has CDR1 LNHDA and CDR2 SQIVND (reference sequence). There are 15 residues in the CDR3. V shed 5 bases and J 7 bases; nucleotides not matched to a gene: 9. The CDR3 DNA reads TGTGCCAGTAGTCCGTACAGGGGGTTGAGTGAAAAACTGTTTTTT. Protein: CASSPYRGLSEKLFF.

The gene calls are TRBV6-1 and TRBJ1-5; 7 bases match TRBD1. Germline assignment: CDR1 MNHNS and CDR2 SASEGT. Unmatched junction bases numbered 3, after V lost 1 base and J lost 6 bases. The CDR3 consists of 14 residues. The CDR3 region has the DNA TGTGCCAGCAGTGAAGTAACAGGGGCTCAGCCCCAGCATTTT. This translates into CASSEVTGAQPQHF.

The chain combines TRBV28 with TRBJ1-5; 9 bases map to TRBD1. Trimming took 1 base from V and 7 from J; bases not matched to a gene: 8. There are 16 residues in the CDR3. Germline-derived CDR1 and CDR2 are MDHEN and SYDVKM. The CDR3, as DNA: TGTGCCAGCAGTTTATCGGCGGGACAGGGAGGACAGCCCCAGCATTTT. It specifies CASSLSAGQGGQPQHF.

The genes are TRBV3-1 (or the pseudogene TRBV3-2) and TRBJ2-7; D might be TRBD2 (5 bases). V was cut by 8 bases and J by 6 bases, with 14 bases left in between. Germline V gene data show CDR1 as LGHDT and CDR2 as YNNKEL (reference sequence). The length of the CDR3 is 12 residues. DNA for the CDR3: TGTGCCAGCGGCAGGAGGACGGCCGAGCAGTACTTC. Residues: CASGRRTAEQYF.

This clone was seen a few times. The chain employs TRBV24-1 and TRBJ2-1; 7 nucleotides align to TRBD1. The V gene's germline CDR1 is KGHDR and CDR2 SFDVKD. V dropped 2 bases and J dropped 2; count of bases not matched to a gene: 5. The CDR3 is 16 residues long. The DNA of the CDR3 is TGTGCCACCAGTGATTCTGACAGGGCCCCCTACAATGAGCAGTTCTTC. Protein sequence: CATSDSDRAPYNEQFF.

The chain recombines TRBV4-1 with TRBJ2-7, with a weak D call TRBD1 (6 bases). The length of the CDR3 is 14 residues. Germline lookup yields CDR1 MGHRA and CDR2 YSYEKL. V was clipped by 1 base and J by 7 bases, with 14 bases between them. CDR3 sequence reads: CASSQAYADREQYF. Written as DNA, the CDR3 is TGCGCCAGCAGCCAAGCTTATGCGGACAGAGAGCAGTACTTC.

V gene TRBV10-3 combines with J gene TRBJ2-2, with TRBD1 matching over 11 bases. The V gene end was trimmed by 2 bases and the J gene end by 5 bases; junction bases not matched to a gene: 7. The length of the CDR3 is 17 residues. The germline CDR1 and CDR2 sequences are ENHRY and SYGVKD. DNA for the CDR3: TGTGCCATCAGTGAGCCGCCCGGGACAGGGGGGACCGGGGAGCTGTTTTTT. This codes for CAISEPPGTGGTGELFF.

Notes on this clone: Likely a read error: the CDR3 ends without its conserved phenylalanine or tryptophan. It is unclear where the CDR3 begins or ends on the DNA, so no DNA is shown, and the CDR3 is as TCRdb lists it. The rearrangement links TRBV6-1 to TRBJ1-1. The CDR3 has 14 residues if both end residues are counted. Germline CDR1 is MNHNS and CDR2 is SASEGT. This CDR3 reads CASSEAFFLQRGAV.

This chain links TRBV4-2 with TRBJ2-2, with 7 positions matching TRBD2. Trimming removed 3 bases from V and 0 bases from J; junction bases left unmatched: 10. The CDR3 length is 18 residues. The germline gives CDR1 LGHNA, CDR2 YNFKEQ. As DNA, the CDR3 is TGTGCCAGCAGCCATACTAGGGTCGGGGGGTCGAACACCGGGGAGCTGTTTTTT. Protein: CASSHTRVGGSNTGELFF.

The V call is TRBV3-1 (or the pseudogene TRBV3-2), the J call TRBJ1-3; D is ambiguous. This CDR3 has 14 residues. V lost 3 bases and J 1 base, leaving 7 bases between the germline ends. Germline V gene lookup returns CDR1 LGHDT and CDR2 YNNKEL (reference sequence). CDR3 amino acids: CASSQLRSGNTIYF. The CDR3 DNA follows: TGTGCCAGCAGCCAGCTGCGGTCTGGAAACACCATATATTTT.